Following are 30 T cell receptor beta chains from one sample sequenced in a study of blood T cell repertoires in COVID-19. Clones were sequenced by immunoSEQ multiplex PCR, and TCRdb holds only the in-frame ones, with some missing. In the table there are more than 150,000 clones, about four fifths of which are singletons. The sample taken for sequencing was peripheral blood. These TCRs come from a man between 65 and 85 years old who had recovered from COVID-19.

The chain uses TRBV3-1 (or the pseudogene TRBV3-2) and TRBJ2-3, with a weak D call TRBD2 (6 bases). The CDR3 runs 16 residues. V lost 2 bases and J lost 2, with 14 bases in between. The V gene's germline CDR1 is LGHDT and CDR2 YNNKEL (reference sequence). CDR3 coding DNA: TGTGCCAGCAGCCAAACCGAAGGACTATTCACAGATACGCAGTATTTT. The encoded protein is CASSQTEGLFTDTQYF.

The chain recombines TRBV23-1 with TRBJ2-7, with TRBD2 matching over 7 bases. TRBV23-1 is annotated as an ORF whose role is uncertain. CDR3 length equals 15 residues. J lost 4 bases, V lost 4 bases, and 10 bases had no gene match. This chain's CDR3 is CASSLPSGLLYEQYF. CDR3 DNA sequence: TGCGCCAGCAGTCTCCCTAGCGGATTACTATACGAGCAGTACTTC.

The chain links TRBV7-2 to TRBJ1-2; the match to TRBD1 covers 8 bases. After removal of 2 bases from V and 8 bases from J, the junction contained 4 bases not matched to a gene. The germline V gene has CDR1 SGHTA and CDR2 FQGNSA. The length of the CDR3 is 13 residues. This CDR3 reads CASSLQGAGGYTF. The DNA for the CDR3 is TGTGCCAGCAGCTTACAGGGGGCCGGGGGCTACACCTTC.

The sample holds one count of this clone. This chain connects TRBV5-1 to TRBJ1-4; 11 bases align to TRBD1. Germline loops: CDR1 SGHRS, CDR2 YFSETQ. Trimming removed 7 bases from V and 0 bases from J; junction bases left unmatched: 2. The CDR3 consists of 15 residues. DNA for the CDR3: TGCGCCAGCCGGGGACAGGGGGCAACTAATGAAAAACTGTTTTTT. Its protein product is CASRGQGATNEKLFF.

This rearrangement joins TRBV28 to TRBJ1-5; D is perhaps TRBD1 (6 bases). Per germline, CDR1 MDHEN and CDR2 SYDVKM. V was pared by 7 bases and J by 6 bases, with 28 bases between. This CDR3 comprises 18 residues. CDR3 in amino acids: CASNRSGGLGGRGQPQHF. The CDR3 DNA reads TGTGCCAGCAACCGATCCGGAGGATTAGGGGGAAGAGGTCAGCCCCAGCATTTT.

In its sample, this clone was seen many times. In DNA form, the CDR3 reads TGTGCCAGCAGCCCACAGGGGGCTTGGGGCAATCAGCCCCAGCATTTT. Translating gives CASSPQGAWGNQPQHF. The chain is built from TRBV6-2 or TRBV6-3 and TRBJ1-5, with 9 positions matching TRBD1. Trimming at V came to 6 bases and at J to 2 bases, leaving 8 bases not matched to a gene. In germline, CDR1 is MNHEY, CDR2 SVGEGT. The CDR3 is 16 residues long.

V is TRBV18 and J is TRBJ2-2, with TRBD1 identical over 9 bases. Losses at the gene ends were 8 bases for V and 1 base for J; bases not matched to a gene: 5. The CDR3 loop spans 15 amino acids. Per germline, CDR1 KGHSH and CDR2 LQKENI. CDR3 amino acids: CASAPGQGNTGELFF. CDR3 bases: TGTGCCAGCGCCCCGGGACAGGGGAACACCGGGGAGCTGTTTTTT.

V and J are TRBV7-8 and TRBJ2-1; TRBD2 aligns across 11 bases. The CDR3 sequence is 18 residues long. Trimming removed 3 bases from V and 4 bases from J; junction bases left unmatched: 11. Germline CDR1 SGHVS, CDR2 FQNEAQ. CDR3 DNA sequence: TGTGCCAGCAGCTTGTTCCCCTCCGGGACTAGCGGATACAATGAGCAGTTCTTC. Its protein is CASSLFPSGTSGYNEQFF.

This clone was seen only once. This chain's CDR3 is CARSRGARSGNTIYF. In DNA, the CDR3 is TGTGCCAGAAGTCGGGGGGCAAGATCTGGAAACACCATATATTTT. This chain uses TRBV30 with TRBJ1-3; TRBD1 might be the D (6 bases). The CDR3 is made up of 15 amino acids. The V gene lost 8 bases and the J gene lost 1 base, with 18 bases spanning the gap. In germline, CDR1 is GTSNPN, CDR2 SVGIG (reference sequence).

V gene TRBV28 combines with J gene TRBJ1-3; 10 bases are shared with TRBD1. The length of the CDR3 is 16 residues. V was clipped by 7 bases and J by 4 bases; unmatched bases: 10. CDR1 and CDR2 from the germline V gene are MDHEN and SYDVKM. CDR3 coding DNA: TGTGCCAGCACTCTTCCGGGACAGGGGAACGGAAACACCATATATTTT. Its translation: CASTLPGQGNGNTIYF.

This clone was detected a few times. This chain connects TRBV7-2 to TRBJ2-1, with a weak D call TRBD2 (6 bases). The ends were cut back, 4 bases at V and 11 bases at J, with 12 bases in the middle. The CDR3 has 12 amino acids. CDR1 and CDR2 (germline): SGHTA, FQGNSA. The CDR3 DNA is TGTGCCAGCAGCTCCCCGGGACTCAAGCAGTTCTTC. Amino acids: CASSSPGLKQFF.

The chain combines TRBV4-3 with TRBJ1-5; perhaps TRBD1 as D (6 bases). The CDR3 is made up of 15 amino acids. Trimming removed 0 bases from V and 7 bases from J, with 13 bases in between. Germline assignment: CDR1 LGHNA and CDR2 YSLEER. This chain's CDR3 is CASSQDQGRGQPQHF. The CDR3 nucleotides read TGCGCCAGCAGCCAAGATCAGGGGCGAGGGCAGCCCCAGCATTTT.

This rearrangement joins TRBV2 to TRBJ2-1; 12 bases match TRBD1. V lost 4 bases and J lost 9; bases outside the gene matches: 7. Germline V gives CDR1 SNHLY, CDR2 FYNNEI. CDR3 length: 15 residues. This CDR3 reads CASSGPGQGASEQFF. CDR3 coding DNA: TGTGCCAGCAGTGGCCCGGGACAGGGGGCGTCTGAGCAGTTCTTC.

The CDR3 nucleotides read TGTGCCAGCAGCCCGGGACAGGGTAGTTCACCCCTCCACTTT. Amino acid sequence: CASSPGQGSSPLHF. V usage is TRBV11-2 and J usage is TRBJ1-6, with 9 bases identical to TRBD1. Per the germline V gene, CDR1 is SGHAT and CDR2 is FQNNGV. Losses at the gene ends were 5 bases for V and 9 bases for J; bases not matched to a gene: 5. The CDR3 has 14 residues.

The chain has TRBV6-5 and TRBJ1-1; 7 bases agree with TRBD1. Germline assignment: CDR1 MNHEY and CDR2 SVGAGI. The V and J ends lost 6 bases and 11 bases, in that order; junction bases with no gene match: 12. This CDR3 is built from 13 residues. Here the CDR3 DNA reads TGTGCCAGCAGAGAGACAGGGTCCCGATACGCTTTCTTT. Its protein product is CASRETGSRYAFF.

The chain joins TRBV5-1 to TRBJ1-2, with 7 bases identical to TRBD1. Germline assignment: CDR1 SGHRS and CDR2 YFSETQ. V lost 4 bases, J lost 0 bases, and 9 bases stayed unmatched. The length of the CDR3 is 16 residues. The CDR3 nucleotides read TGCGCCAGCAGCCCGGTGGGACAGCAATCTAACTATGGCTACACCTTC. Residues: CASSPVGQQSNYGYTF.

The chain employs TRBV6-2 or TRBV6-3 and TRBJ2-1, with 7 positions matching TRBD2. The CDR3 is 13 residues long. Germline CDR1 MNHEY, CDR2 SVGEGT. Unmatched junction bases numbered 4, after V lost 4 bases and J lost 7 bases. For the CDR3, the DNA is TGTGCCAGCAGTTCCGCACTAGCGAATGAGCAGTTCTTC. It codes for CASSSALANEQFF.

The CDR3 spells CASSKGQGATLNTEAFF. The CDR3 region has the DNA TGTGCCAGCAGCAAAGGACAGGGGGCTACACTGAACACTGAAGCTTTCTTT. The rearrangement uses TRBV9 and TRBJ1-1; 11 positions match TRBD1. The CDR3 is 17 residues long. After removal of 4 bases from V and 0 bases from J, the junction contained 8 bases not matched to a gene. CDR1 is SGDLS, CDR2 YYNGEE, per germline.

The CDR3 region is CASSRDRTSGGYTF. CDR3 DNA: TGTGCCAGCAGTAGGGACAGGACTTCGGGTGGCTACACCTTC. The chain employs TRBV2 and TRBJ1-2; 8 bases are shared with TRBD1. There are 14 residues in the CDR3. J was trimmed by 7 bases and V by 5 bases; bases with no gene match: 9. Germline V gene lookup returns CDR1 SNHLY and CDR2 FYNNEI.

This chain joins TRBV19 and TRBJ2-7, with 9 nucleotides matching TRBD2. V shed 10 bases, J shed 0 bases, and the junction held 13 bases outside the gene matches. CDR1 and CDR2 from the germline V gene are LNHDA and SQIVND (reference sequence). The CDR3 spans 16 residues. For the CDR3, the DNA is TGTGCCACCCGACGTCCCTTAGCGGGGGCCTCCTACGAGCAGTACTTC. Amino acids: CATRRPLAGASYEQYF.

This clone was counted a single time. This chain connects TRBV5-1 to TRBJ1-1, with 9 nucleotides matching TRBD1. The CDR3 spans 14 residues. CDR1 and CDR2 from the germline V gene are SGHRS and YFSETQ. J lost 5 bases, V lost 2 bases, and 4 bases had no gene match. DNA of the CDR3: TGCGCCAGCAGCTTACAGGGGGCGAGGACTGAAGCTTTCTTT. Translated, it gives CASSLQGARTEAFF. Combining the CDR3 with reference TRBV5-1 and TRBJ1-1 gives the whole variable domain KAGVTQTPRYLIKTRGQQVTLSCSPISGHRSVSWYQQTPGQGLQFLFEYFSETQRNKGNFPGRFSGRQFSNSRSEMNVSTLELGDSALYLCASSLQGARTEAFFGQGTRLTVV.

V gene TRBV10-3 combines with J gene TRBJ2-7; 7 nucleotides match TRBD1. J lost 1 base, V lost 3 bases, and 3 bases had no gene match. Germline V lookup: CDR1 ENHRY, CDR2 SYGVKD. This CDR3 is built from 14 residues. The CDR3 is CAISEDRVSYEQYF. Written as DNA, the CDR3 is TGTGCCATCAGTGAAGACAGGGTGTCCTACGAGCAGTACTTC.

Details on this clone: The junction and the germline gene differ at one end; a read error may be behind it. This chain links TRBV9 with TRBJ2-3; 8 bases are a match to TRBD2. This CDR3 has 16 residues. The V gene's germline CDR1 is SGDLS and CDR2 YYNGEE. The CDR3 sequence: CASTVGAGVWTDTQYF. CDR3 DNA: TGTGCCAGCACCGTAGGAGCGGGAGTGTGGACAGATACGCAGTATTTT. The variable domain in full, with the rest retrieved from reference TRBV9 and TRBJ2-3, is DSGVTQTPKHLITATGQRVTLRCSPRSGDLSVYWYQQSLDQGLQFLIQYYNGEERAKGNILERFSAQQFPDLHSELNLSSLELGDSALYFCASTVGAGVWTDTQYFGPGTRLTVL.

This clone was observed at least ten times. V gene TRBV7-2 combines with J gene TRBJ2-3; 11 bases line up with TRBD2. The length of the CDR3 is 16 residues. In germline, CDR1 is SGHTA, CDR2 FQGNSA. Trimming cost V 1 base and J 3 bases; bases outside gene matches: 3. The DNA of the CDR3 is TGTGCCAGCAGCTTAGGACTAGCGGGGAATACAGATACGCAGTATTTT. Translation gives CASSLGLAGNTDTQYF.

This clone was observed a single time. This sequence joins TRBV9 and TRBJ2-2; the match to TRBD1 covers 11 bases. The V gene's germline CDR1 is SGDLS and CDR2 YYNGEE. This CDR3 has 15 residues. V gave up 6 bases and J gave up 5 bases; unmatched junction bases: 6. CDR3 DNA sequence: TGTGCCAGCAACCCGGGACAGGGGGTAACCGGGGAGCTGTTTTTT. It translates to CASNPGQGVTGELFF. The full variable domain, with the rest looked up from reference TRBV9 and TRBJ2-2, is DSGVTQTPKHLITATGQRVTLRCSPRSGDLSVYWYQQSLDQGLQFLIQYYNGEERAKGNILERFSAQQFPDLHSELNLSSLELGDSALYFCASNPGQGVTGELFFGEGSRLTVL.

The rearrangement links TRBV11-2 to TRBJ2-7; 7 positions agree with TRBD1. The CDR3 consists of 12 residues. CDR1 and CDR2 (germline): SGHAT, FQNNGV. V shed 5 bases and J 6 bases; nucleotides not matched to a gene: 4. DNA of the CDR3: TGTGCCAGCAGCAACAGGGGAACCGAGCAGTACTTC. This sequence encodes CASSNRGTEQYF.

The chain employs TRBV19 and TRBJ2-1, with D perhaps TRBD2 (5 bases). With 0 bases removed from V and 2 bases from J, the gap between germline ends came to 11 bases. Germline V gene data show CDR1 as LNHDA and CDR2 as SQIVND (reference sequence). This CDR3 has 16 residues. This chain's CDR3 is CASSIDPAVPYNEQFF. In DNA form, the CDR3 reads TGTGCCAGTAGTATAGACCCAGCGGTCCCCTACAATGAGCAGTTCTTC.

This clone was counted a few times. J is TRBJ2-7 and V is TRBV3-1 (or the pseudogene TRBV3-2), with 9 bases aligning to TRBD1. The V gene's germline CDR1 is LGHDT and CDR2 YNNKEL (reference sequence). The CDR3 has 13 residues. V shed 5 bases and J 9 bases; nucleotides not matched to a gene: 8. For the CDR3, the DNA is TGTGCCAGCAGCTCGCCGGGACAGGGTGCGCAGTACTTC. The encoded protein is CASSSPGQGAQYF.

The genes are TRBV20-1 and TRBJ1-4, with a tentative D call TRBD1 (5 bases). CDR3 length: 14 residues. The V and J ends lost 3 bases and 0 bases respectively, with 8 bases between them. Germline CDR1 DFQATT, CDR2 SNEGSKA (reference sequence). Written as DNA, the CDR3 is TGCAGTGCTAGTCAGGGTTCAACTAATGAAAAACTGTTTTTT. Translating gives CSASQGSTNEKLFF.

This clone was detected only once. The gene calls are TRBV28 and TRBJ1-2; 8 bases are shared with TRBD1. Germline V gene lookup returns CDR1 MDHEN and CDR2 SYDVKM. J lost 4 bases, V lost 6 bases, and 10 bases had no gene match. The CDR3 spans 15 residues. CDR3 region: CASRAAGGSGYGYTF. The CDR3 DNA is TGTGCCAGCAGGGCTGCAGGGGGCAGCGGCTATGGCTACACCTTC.